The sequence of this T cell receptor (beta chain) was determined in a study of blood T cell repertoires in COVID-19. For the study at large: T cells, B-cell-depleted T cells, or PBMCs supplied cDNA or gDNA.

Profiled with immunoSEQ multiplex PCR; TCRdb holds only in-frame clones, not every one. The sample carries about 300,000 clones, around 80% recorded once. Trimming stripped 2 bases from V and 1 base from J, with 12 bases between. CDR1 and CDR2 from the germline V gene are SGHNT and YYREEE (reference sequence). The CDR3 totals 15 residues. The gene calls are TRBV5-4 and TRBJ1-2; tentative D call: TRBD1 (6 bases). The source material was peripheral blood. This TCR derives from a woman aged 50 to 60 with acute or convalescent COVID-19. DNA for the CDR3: TGTGCCAGCAGCTTTGGACAGACCAATAACTATGGCTACACCTTC. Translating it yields CASSFGQTNNYGYTF.